These 24 T cell receptor beta chains were sequenced from one sample in a study of regulatory T cells in long-lasting Graves disease. Relying on iRepertoire HTBI primers and Arm-PCR of CDR3 regions, the team built TCR beta libraries. TCRdb re-analysed the multiplex PCR reads in MiXCR, keeping a single row per CDR3 protein. The repertoire holds more than 350,000 distinct CDR3 sequences, with around 23% as singletons. Described time point: persistent/refractory GD, antithyroid drugs over 5 years with positive TRAb. PBMC RNA served as the TCR library source. The sequencing used peripheral blood mononuclear cells (PBMCs), collected when the disease was refractory, from a patient treated with antithyroid drugs. The receptors stem from a female donor with Graves disease.

The V gene is TRBV20-1, the J gene TRBJ1-2; D not certain. This CDR3 is 12 amino acids long. CDR1 and CDR2 (germline): DFQATT, SNEGSKA (reference sequence). V lost 6 bases, J lost 0 bases, and 8 bases lay in between. For the CDR3, the DNA is TGCAGTGCCCGGCCTTCTAACTATGGCTACACCTTC. Translating gives CSARPSNYGYTF.

This clonotype was seen more than once but under ten times. The CDR3 DNA sequence: TGCAGCGCCAAAGCAAACACCGGGGAGCTGTTTTTT. It specifies CSAKANTGELFF. The J gene is TRBJ2-2, the V gene TRBV29-1, with D hard to call. V was shortened by 7 bases and J by 2 bases, with 8 bases between the two germline ends. The CDR3 is made up of 12 amino acids. The V gene's germline CDR1 is SQVTM and CDR2 ANQGSEA.

This clonotype showed up many times. V and J are TRBV24-1 and TRBJ1-2, with a possible D match to TRBD1 (6 bases). Between the trimmed V and J ends, which lost 2 bases and 9 bases, there was a span of 18 bases. Germline V CDR1 and CDR2: KGHDR, SFDVKD. This CDR3 contains 15 residues. Written as DNA, the CDR3 is TGTGCCACCAGTGATTCAGCACAGGGAAAAAACCGCTACACCTTC. Its protein product is CATSDSAQGKNRYTF.

This chain uses TRBV4-1 with TRBJ2-5; no reliable D call. Germline values: CDR1 MGHRA, CDR2 YSYEKL. The V end was cut by 1 base, the J end by 8 bases, with 11 bases between. CDR3 length: 13 residues. The CDR3 DNA follows: TGCGCCAGCAGCCAAGGGACGGCCAGCACCCAGTACTTC. Translation: CASSQGTASTQYF.

This clonotype was counted only a few times. This chain links TRBV2 with TRBJ2-3, with 8 nucleotides matching TRBD2. V dropped 8 bases and J dropped 5; count of bases not matched to a gene: 15. CDR1 and CDR2 (germline): SNHLY, FYNNEI. The CDR3 sequence is 16 residues long. The CDR3 DNA is TGTGCCAGCTCCGGAACTGGAGCGGGAGTAGTAGATACGCAGTATTTT. Translation: CASSGTGAGVVDTQYF. Using reference TRBV2 and TRBJ2-3 for the parts outside the CDR3, the full variable domain is EPEVTQTPSHQVTQMGQEVILRCVPISNHLYFYWYRQILGQKVEFLVSFYNNEISEKSEIFDDQFSVERPDGSNFTLKIRSTKLEDSAMYFCASSGTGAGVVDTQYFGPGTRLTVL.

This clonotype appeared many times. The chain is built from TRBV2 and TRBJ1-1; D is undetermined. V lost 10 bases and J lost 0, with 9 bases in between. Looked up from germline, CDR1 is SNHLY and CDR2 is FYNNEI. The CDR3 length is 12 residues. CDR3 loop: CATQVMNTEAFF. The CDR3 coding sequence is TGTGCCACCCAGGTCATGAACACTGAAGCTTTCTTT. The whole variable domain, remainder taken from reference TRBV2 and TRBJ1-1, is EPEVTQTPSHQVTQMGQEVILRCVPISNHLYFYWYRQILGQKVEFLVSFYNNEISEKSEIFDDQFSVERPDGSNFTLKIRSTKLEDSAMYFCATQVMNTEAFFGQGTRLTVV.

This clonotype was picked up many times. The CDR3 reads CASSQGRTRSYEQYF. CDR3 coding DNA: TGTGCCAGCAGCCAAGGACGGACCCGCTCCTACGAGCAGTACTTC. V gene TRBV3-1 combines with J gene TRBJ2-7; D uncertain. The CDR3 totals 15 residues. Germline-derived CDR1 and CDR2 are LGHDT and YNNKEL (reference sequence). The V and J ends lost 1 base and 0 bases respectively, with 10 bases between them.

The table lists this clonotype with many counts. The chain combines TRBV27 with TRBJ2-5; D gene ambiguous. The CDR3 runs to 13 residues. Looked up from germline, CDR1 is MNHEY and CDR2 is SMNVEV (reference sequence). Between the trimmed V and J ends, which lost 3 bases and 5 bases, there was a span of 10 bases. The CDR3 sequence is CASSFAYLETQYF. DNA of the CDR3: TGTGCCAGCAGTTTTGCCTACCTTGAGACCCAGTACTTC.

The gene calls are TRBV18 and TRBJ2-1, with 7 nucleotides matching TRBD1. J was trimmed by 2 bases and V by 1 base; bases with no gene match: 2. CDR3 length equals 15 residues. Germline assignment: CDR1 KGHSH and CDR2 LQKENI. The CDR3 bases are TGTGCCAGCTCACCACAGCAGGGGGCCTACAATGAGCAGTTCTTC. It is translated as CASSPQQGAYNEQFF.

The table lists this clonotype with a few counts. This chain joins TRBV20-1 and TRBJ1-4; possibly TRBD1 for D (6 bases). Germline CDR1 reads DFQATT; CDR2 reads SNEGSKA (reference sequence). CDR3 size: 16 residues. Trimming shortened V by 0 bases and J by 5 bases, and 16 bases separated the two germline ends. The CDR3 is CSARDQSGTPNEKLFF. CDR3 nucleotides: TGCAGTGCTAGAGACCAGTCCGGGACACCAAATGAAAAACTGTTTTTT.

This clonotype showed up many times. The rearrangement links TRBV11-1 to TRBJ2-5, with D perhaps TRBD1 (6 bases). Germline V gene sequence: CDR1 SGHAT, CDR2 FQDESV (reference sequence). The CDR3 has 14 residues. V lost 2 bases and J lost 6, with 13 bases in between. CDR3 nucleotides: TGTGCCAGCAGCTTAAGAGACAGGTTGAAGACCCAGTACTTC. It yields the protein CASSLRDRLKTQYF.

This clonotype was counted many times. The rearrangement joins TRBV7-9 to TRBJ2-5, with 7 nucleotides matching TRBD1. V trimming: 5 bases; J trimming: 2 bases; junction bases outside the gene matches: 11. The germline CDR1 and CDR2 sequences are SEHNR and FQNEAQ (reference sequence). This CDR3 has 16 amino acids. CDR3 in DNA: TGTGCCAGCAGCAGTCCCCCTGGGACAGCTCAAGAGACCCAGTACTTC. It yields the protein CASSSPPGTAQETQYF.

In this sample, this clonotype turned up many times. The chain is built from TRBV12-3 or TRBV12-4 and TRBJ2-7; 7 nucleotides agree with TRBD2. CDR3 length: 14 amino acids. V shed 5 bases and J 6 bases; nucleotides not matched to a gene: 10. As DNA, the CDR3 is TGTGCCAGCAGTCTTGACGGGGGAGGGCGCGAGCAGTACTTC. Translation: CASSLDGGGREQYF.

This clonotype was counted at least ten times. V and J are TRBV15 and TRBJ2-4; possible D gene TRBD1, 5 bases. CDR3 length: 16 residues. Germline loops: CDR1 LNHNV, CDR2 YYDKDF (reference sequence). With 1 base removed from V and 8 bases from J, the gap between germline ends came to 18 bases. The CDR3 loop is CATSRATEWGRDIQYF. For the CDR3, the DNA is TGTGCCACCAGCAGAGCCACGGAGTGGGGCAGGGACATTCAGTACTTC.

About this clonotype: A much larger clone differs by one base, so this may be a read error. V gene TRBV28 combines with J gene TRBJ1-5; D might be TRBD1 (5 bases). Per germline, CDR1 MDHEN and CDR2 SYDVKM. The CDR3 has 13 amino acids. The CDR3 loop is CASNLRGRQPQHF. The CDR3 bases are TGTGCCAGCAATTTAAGGGGACGTCAGCCCCAGCATTTT.

There are many counts of this clonotype. This chain joins TRBV11-3 and TRBJ2-2; the D is unclear. The CDR3 extends over 14 amino acids. CDR1 and CDR2 from the germline V gene are SGHNT and YENEEA. The ends were cut back, 0 bases at V and 6 bases at J, with 8 bases in the middle. The CDR3 bases are TGTGCCAGCAGCTTAGAGGAAAACGCCGGGGAGCTGTTTTTT. Amino acids: CASSLEENAGELFF.

Ten or more counts support this clonotype. The chain carries TRBV27 and TRBJ1-6; 9 bases agree with TRBD1. Losses at the gene ends were 5 bases for V and 6 bases for J; bases not matched to a gene: 8. The germline V gene has CDR1 MNHEY and CDR2 SMNVEV (reference sequence). This CDR3 region has 16 residues. The CDR3 DNA is TGTGCCAGCAGTGCACCGGGACAGGGTATTAATTCACCCCTCCACTTT. It codes for CASSAPGQGINSPLHF.

The CDR3 coding sequence is TGTGCCAGCAGTTCTTGGACAGGGTTCGTCACTGAAGCTTTCTTT. Translated: CASSSWTGFVTEAFF. The chain combines TRBV12-3 or TRBV12-4 with TRBJ1-1; 8 bases align to TRBD1. This CDR3 spans 15 amino acids. Losses at the gene ends were 4 bases for V and 4 bases for J; bases not matched to a gene: 8.

This clonotype was picked up a small number of times. The V gene is TRBV24-1, the J gene TRBJ2-3; TRBD1 matches at 8 bases. This CDR3 contains 16 residues. J gave up 3 bases and V 3 bases, and 7 bases lay outside the gene matches. Looked up from germline, CDR1 is KGHDR and CDR2 is SFDVKD. DNA of the CDR3: TGTGCCACCAGTGATGCCTTAAGGACAGGGACAGATACGCAGTATTTT. Translating gives CATSDALRTGTDTQYF.

This rearrangement joins TRBV20-1 to TRBJ2-6, with TRBD2 identical over 7 bases. CDR3 size: 18 residues. V gave up 2 bases and J gave up 1 base; unmatched junction bases: 11. Germline V gene data show CDR1 as DFQATT and CDR2 as SNEGSKA (reference sequence). The CDR3 DNA follows: TGCAGTGCTAGAATTGCGGGGGTCGAAAGGTCTGGGGCCAACGTCCTGACTTTC. The encoded protein is CSARIAGVERSGANVLTF.

This clonotype was picked up a small number of times. The V call is TRBV5-1, the J call TRBJ2-2; unclear D gene. The CDR3 has 16 amino acids. V dropped 6 bases and J dropped 2 bases, with 17 bases sitting between them. CDR1 is SGHRS, CDR2 YFSETQ, per germline. The CDR3 bases are TGCGCCAGCACCTTCTTGACCCGCCCCAACACCGGGGAGCTGTTTTTT. This gives the protein CASTFLTRPNTGELFF.

This clonotype was observed at least ten times. The chain recombines TRBV28 with TRBJ2-2; 9 bases match TRBD1. The length of the CDR3 is 19 residues. Germline V CDR1 and CDR2: MDHEN, SYDVKM. V lost 5 bases, J lost 0 bases, and 13 bases stayed unmatched. The CDR3 here is CASSVQGARSFANTGELFF. The CDR3 bases are TGTGCCAGCAGTGTACAGGGGGCGAGATCATTTGCGAACACCGGGGAGCTGTTTTTT.

This clonotype was observed many times. This chain joins TRBV27 and TRBJ2-7; maybe TRBD2 (7 bases). V was trimmed by 2 bases and J by 5 bases, leaving 13 bases between them. This CDR3 contains 14 residues. From germline, CDR1 is MNHEY and CDR2 SMNVEV (reference sequence). CDR3 amino acids: CASSLLGGANEQYF. CDR3 DNA: TGTGCCAGCAGTTTACTAGGGGGGGCTAACGAGCAGTACTTC.

This chain connects TRBV14 to TRBJ2-3; D gene unclear. The CDR3 loop spans 15 amino acids. From germline, CDR1 is SGHDN and CDR2 FVKESK. V lost 4 bases and J 0 bases, leaving 11 bases between the germline ends. The CDR3 DNA follows: TGTGCCAGCAGCCTTATCGACCCAAGCACAGATACGCAGTATTTT. It is translated as CASSLIDPSTDTQYF.